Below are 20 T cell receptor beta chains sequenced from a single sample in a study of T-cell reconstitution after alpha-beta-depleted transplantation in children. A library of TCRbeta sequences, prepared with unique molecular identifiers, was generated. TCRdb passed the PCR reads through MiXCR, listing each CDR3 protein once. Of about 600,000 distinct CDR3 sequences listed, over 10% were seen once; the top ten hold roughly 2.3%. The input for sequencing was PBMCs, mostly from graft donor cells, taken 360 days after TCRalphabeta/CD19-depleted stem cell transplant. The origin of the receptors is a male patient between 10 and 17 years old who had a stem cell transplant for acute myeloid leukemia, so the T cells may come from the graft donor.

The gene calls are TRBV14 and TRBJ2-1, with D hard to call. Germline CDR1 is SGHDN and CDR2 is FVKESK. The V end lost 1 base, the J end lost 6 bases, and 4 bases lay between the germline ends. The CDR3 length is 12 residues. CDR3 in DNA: TGTGCCAGCAGCCAAGTCCCCAATGAGCAGTTCTTC. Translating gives CASSQVPNEQFF.

The chain's CDR3 is CASIPTGNYNEQFF. CDR3 DNA sequence: TGTGCCAGCATCCCGACAGGGAACTACAATGAGCAGTTCTTC. The genes are TRBV28 and TRBJ2-1, with 7 bases that match TRBD1. The CDR3 loop spans 14 amino acids. Germline V gene sequence: CDR1 MDHEN, CDR2 SYDVKM. After removal of 7 bases from V and 3 bases from J, the junction contained 6 bases not matched to a gene. The full variable domain, rest sourced from reference TRBV28 and TRBJ2-1, is DVKVTQSSRYLVKRTGEKVFLECVQDMDHENMFWYRQDPGLGLRLIYFSYDVKMKEKGDIPEGYSVSREKKERFSLILESASTNQTSMYLCASIPTGNYNEQFFGPGTRLTVL.

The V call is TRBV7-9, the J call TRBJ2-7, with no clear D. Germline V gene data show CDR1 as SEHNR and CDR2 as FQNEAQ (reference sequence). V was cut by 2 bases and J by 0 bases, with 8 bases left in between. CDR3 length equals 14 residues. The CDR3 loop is CASSLSIRSYEQYF. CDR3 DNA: TGTGCCAGCAGCTTATCAATCCGCTCCTACGAGCAGTACTTC.

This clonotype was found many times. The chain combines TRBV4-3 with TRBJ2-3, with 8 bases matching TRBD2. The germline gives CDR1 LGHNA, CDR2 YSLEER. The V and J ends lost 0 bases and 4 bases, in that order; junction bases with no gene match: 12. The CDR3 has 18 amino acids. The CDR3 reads CASSQEERGLIGADTQYF. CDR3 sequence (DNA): TGCGCCAGCAGCCAAGAAGAGCGGGGGCTCATTGGAGCAGATACGCAGTATTTT.

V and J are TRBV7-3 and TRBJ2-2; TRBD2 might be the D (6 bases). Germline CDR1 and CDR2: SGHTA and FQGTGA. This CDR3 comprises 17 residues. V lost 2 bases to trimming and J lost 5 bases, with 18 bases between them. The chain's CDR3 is CASSLAARDWRTGELFF. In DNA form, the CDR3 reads TGTGCCAGCAGCTTAGCAGCCAGGGACTGGCGGACCGGGGAGCTGTTTTTT.

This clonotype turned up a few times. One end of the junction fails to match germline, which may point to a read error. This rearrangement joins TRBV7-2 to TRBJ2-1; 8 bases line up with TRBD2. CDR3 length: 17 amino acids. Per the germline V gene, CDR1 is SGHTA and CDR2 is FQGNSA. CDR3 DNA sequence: TGTGCCAGCACCTTACACTCCGGGACTAGATCCTACAATGAGCAGTTCTTC. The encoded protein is CASTLHSGTRSYNEQFF. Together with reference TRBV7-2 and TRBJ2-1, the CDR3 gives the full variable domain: GAGVSQSPSNKVTEKGKDVELRCDPISGHTALYWYRQSLGQGLEFLIYFQGNSAPDKSGLPSDRFSAERTGGSVSTLTIQRTQQEDSAVYLCASTLHSGTRSYNEQFFGPGTRLTVL.

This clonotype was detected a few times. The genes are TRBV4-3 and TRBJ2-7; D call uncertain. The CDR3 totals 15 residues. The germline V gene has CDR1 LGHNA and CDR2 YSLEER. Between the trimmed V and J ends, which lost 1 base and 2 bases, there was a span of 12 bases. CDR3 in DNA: TGCGCCAGCAGCCAAGTTAAAGAACGGACCTACGAGCAGTACTTC. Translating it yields CASSQVKERTYEQYF.

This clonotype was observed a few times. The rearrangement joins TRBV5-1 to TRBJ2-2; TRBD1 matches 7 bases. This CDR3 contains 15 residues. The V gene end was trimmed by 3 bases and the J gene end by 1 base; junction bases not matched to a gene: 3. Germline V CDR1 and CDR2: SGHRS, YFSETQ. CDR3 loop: CASSSWTGNTGELFF. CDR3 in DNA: TGCGCCAGCAGCTCTTGGACAGGGAACACCGGGGAGCTGTTTTTT.

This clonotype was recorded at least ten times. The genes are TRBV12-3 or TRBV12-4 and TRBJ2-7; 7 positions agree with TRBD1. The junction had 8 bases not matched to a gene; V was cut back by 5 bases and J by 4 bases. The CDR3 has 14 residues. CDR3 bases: TGTGCCAGCAGTCCCGGGACAGCTTATTACGAGCAGTACTTC. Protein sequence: CASSPGTAYYEQYF.

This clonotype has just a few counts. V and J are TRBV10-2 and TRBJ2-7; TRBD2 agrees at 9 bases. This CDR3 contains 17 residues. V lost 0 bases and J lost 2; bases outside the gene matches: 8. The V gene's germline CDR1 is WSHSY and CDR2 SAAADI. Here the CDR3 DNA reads TGCGCCAGCAGTGAGTCGTTCGGCCTAGCGGGAACCTACGAGCAGTACTTC. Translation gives CASSESFGLAGTYEQYF.

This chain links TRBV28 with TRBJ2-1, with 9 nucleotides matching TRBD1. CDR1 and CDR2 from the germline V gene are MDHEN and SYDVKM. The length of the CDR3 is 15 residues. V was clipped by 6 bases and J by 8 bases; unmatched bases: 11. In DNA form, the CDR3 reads TGTGCCAGCAGCTCAGACAGGGGGTTATATCATGAGCAGTTCTTC. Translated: CASSSDRGLYHEQFF.

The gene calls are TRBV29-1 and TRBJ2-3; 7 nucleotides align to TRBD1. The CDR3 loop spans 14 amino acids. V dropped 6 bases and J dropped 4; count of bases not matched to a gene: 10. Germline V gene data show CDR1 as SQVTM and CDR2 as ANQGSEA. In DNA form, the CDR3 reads TGCAGCGTGGGGGACAGTAATTTTGCAGATACGCAGTATTTT. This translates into CSVGDSNFADTQYF.

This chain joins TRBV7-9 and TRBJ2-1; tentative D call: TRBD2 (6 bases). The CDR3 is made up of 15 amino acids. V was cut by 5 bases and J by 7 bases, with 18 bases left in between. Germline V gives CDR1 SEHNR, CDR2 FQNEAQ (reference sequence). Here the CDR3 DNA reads TGTGCCAGCAGCCCGCGGCCGGCTAGCGATAATGAGCAGTTCTTC. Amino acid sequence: CASSPRPASDNEQFF.

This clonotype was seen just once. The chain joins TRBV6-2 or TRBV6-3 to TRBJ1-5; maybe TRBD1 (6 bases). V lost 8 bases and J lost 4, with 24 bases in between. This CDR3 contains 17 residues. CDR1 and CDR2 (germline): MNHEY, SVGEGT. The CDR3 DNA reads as TGTGCCAGCTCAAACACCGGTTTCGGGACATTTAATCAGCCCCAGCATTTT. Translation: CASSNTGFGTFNQPQHF.

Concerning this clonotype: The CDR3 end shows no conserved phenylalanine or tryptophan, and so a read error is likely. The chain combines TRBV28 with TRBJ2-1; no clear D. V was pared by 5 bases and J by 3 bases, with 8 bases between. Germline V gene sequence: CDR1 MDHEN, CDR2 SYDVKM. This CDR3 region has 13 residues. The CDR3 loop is CASSPTLYNEQFV. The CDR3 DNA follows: TGTGCCAGCAGTCCAACCCTCTACAATGAGCAGTTCGTC.

DNA for the CDR3: TGCAGCGTTCTGTCTTCGGTCGACTACGAGCAGTACTTC. This translates into CSVLSSVDYEQYF. The chain has TRBV29-1 and TRBJ2-7; D is uncertain. Germline CDR1 SQVTM, CDR2 ANQGSEA. The CDR3 is made up of 13 amino acids. Trimming stripped 5 bases from V and 3 bases from J, with 14 bases between.

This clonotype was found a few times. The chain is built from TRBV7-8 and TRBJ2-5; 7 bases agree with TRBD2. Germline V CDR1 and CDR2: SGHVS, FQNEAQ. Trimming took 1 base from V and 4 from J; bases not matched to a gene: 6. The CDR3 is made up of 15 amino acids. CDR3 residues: CASSLDGRALETQYF. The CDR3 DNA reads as TGTGCCAGCAGCTTAGATGGGAGGGCCTTAGAGACCCAGTACTTC.

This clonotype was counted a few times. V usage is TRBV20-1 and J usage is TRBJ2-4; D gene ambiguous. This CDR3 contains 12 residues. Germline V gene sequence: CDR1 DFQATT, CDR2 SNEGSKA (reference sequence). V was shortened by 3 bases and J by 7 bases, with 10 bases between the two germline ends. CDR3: CSASYGMNIQYF. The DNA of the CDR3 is TGCAGTGCTAGCTATGGGATGAACATTCAGTACTTC.

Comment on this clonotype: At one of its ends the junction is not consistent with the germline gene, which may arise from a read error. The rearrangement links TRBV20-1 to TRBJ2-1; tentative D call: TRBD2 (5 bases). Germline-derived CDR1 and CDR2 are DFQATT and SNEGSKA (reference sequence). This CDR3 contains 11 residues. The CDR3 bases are TGCAGTGGGGAGAGGTACAAAGAGCAGTTCTTC. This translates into CSGERYKEQFF.

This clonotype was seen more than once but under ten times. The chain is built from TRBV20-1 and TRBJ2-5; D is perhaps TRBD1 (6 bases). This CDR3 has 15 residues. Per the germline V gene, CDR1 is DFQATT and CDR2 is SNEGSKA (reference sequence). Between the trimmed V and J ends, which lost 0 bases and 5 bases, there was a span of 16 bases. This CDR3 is CSARETGKTTETQYF. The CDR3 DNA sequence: TGCAGTGCTAGAGAAACAGGGAAAACAACGGAGACCCAGTACTTC.